Listed below are T cell receptor beta chains from one sample, sequenced in a study of blood T cell repertoires in COVID-19. Here immunoSEQ multiplex PCR was the method, and the copy in TCRdb shows in-frame clones only, minus some. The sample has about 9,900 clones; 80% to 90% are singletons. The specimen sequenced was peripheral blood. The source of these receptors is a man in his 60s with active COVID-19. The conserved cysteine and the conserved F or W are not part of the CDR3 here.

TRBV6-5	TRBJ2-7	ASSNGGVSSYEQY
TRBV19	TRBJ2-6	ASSPLFSGSGANVPT
TRBV5-1	TRBJ2-5	ASSLGSQQETQY
TRBV4-1	TRBJ1-1	ASSQDVLQGARRNTEAF
TRBV7-2	TRBJ2-7	ASSSLDRGYEQY
TRBV7-9	TRBJ1-2	ASSLDAVYGYT
TRBV9	TRBJ1-2	ASSGGTAYGYT
TRBV14	TRBJ2-2	ASSKGQGVTGELF
TRBV19	TRBJ2-3	ASGLTDTQY
TRBV28	TRBJ1-5	ASSLEGAGETQH
TRBV11-3	TRBJ1-6	ASSLRAGQGRNSPLH
TRBV5-1	TRBJ2-3	ASSLESPADTQY
TRBV24-1	TRBJ1-5	ATSAGGISNQPQH
TRBV5-5	TRBJ2-7	ASSLSGGSSYEQY
TRBV7-8	TRBJ1-3	ASSRGLSGNTIY
TRBV7-9	TRBJ1-1	ASSFNPGVTRNTEAF
TRBV15	TRBJ1-6	ATSRGQGNSPLH
TRBV10-2	TRBJ1-2	ASRTDSYGYT
TRBV6-5	TRBJ1-4	ASSYGNGREKLF
TRBV6-2/TRBV6-3	TRBJ1-5	ASSYTLRGHGQSNQPQH
TRBV27	TRBJ2-3	ASSLLQGGASDTQY
TRBV18	TRBJ2-3	ASSPITVVDTQY
TRBV7-9	TRBJ1-3	ASCPSGAGNTIY
TRBV19	TRBJ1-6	ATPLRSGLIRQTLNSPLH
TRBV9	TRBJ2-1	ASSVGTSGNAEQF
TRBV10-1	TRBJ1-2	ASSEFYRARMSYT